Below, 26 T cell receptor beta chains from the same sample are listed, as sequenced in a study of monozygotic twins with inflammatory bowel disease. TCRdb re-called the 5' RACE reads and catalogs CDR3 proteins one per entry, DNA excluded. Its listing shows fewer than 550,000 distinct CDR3 sequences. Sequencing used blood. These receptors all stem from a human donor with ulcerative colitis or Crohn's disease, or a healthy co-twin of an affected twin (not recorded which).

This rearrangement joins TRBV3-1 to TRBJ2-1; the TRBD2 assignment by TCRdb is unverifiable without DNA. This CDR3 region has 15 residues. Germline-derived CDR1 and CDR2 are LGHDT and YNNKEL (reference sequence). The CDR3 region is CASSQTSGTNNEQFF.

The gene calls are TRBV20-1 and TRBJ1-1; with no DNA, the TCRdb D assignment of TRBD1 cannot be verified. The germline V gene has CDR1 DFQATT and CDR2 SNEGSKA (reference sequence). This CDR3 is 14 amino acids long. The CDR3 sequence: CSAHVATGDTEAFF.

The chain couples TRBV5-4 to TRBJ2-5; TCRdb's D call, TRBD2, is unchecked because there is no DNA. The CDR3 totals 18 residues. The germline CDR1 and CDR2 sequences are SGHNT and YYREEE (reference sequence). The CDR3 loop is CASSLAFAGGLGRETQYF.

The chain combines TRBV15 with TRBJ2-1. This CDR3 is 14 amino acids long. The germline CDR1 and CDR2 sequences are LNHNV and YYDKDF (reference sequence). The CDR3 loop is CATREQSSYNEQFF.

The chain couples TRBV20-1 to TRBJ2-5; TCRdb's assignment of TRBD1 cannot be checked, as there is no DNA. The CDR3 totals 15 residues. Germline-derived CDR1 and CDR2 are DFQATT and SNEGSKA (reference sequence). The CDR3 here is CSARAGWGGQETQYF.

The chain employs TRBV5-1 and TRBJ1-2; TCRdb indicates TRBD1, and absent DNA this call remains unverified. The length of the CDR3 is 17 residues. Germline CDR1 is SGHRS and CDR2 is YFSETQ. CDR3 protein: CASRPRTGGLANYGYTF.

J is TRBJ2-7 and V is TRBV14; the TCRdb D gene call, TRBD1, has no DNA to confirm it. Germline V gene data show CDR1 as SGHDN and CDR2 as FVKESK. CDR3 length equals 18 residues. CDR3: CASSQTAGTGSKSYEQYF.

The genes are TRBV24-1 and TRBJ2-7; TCRdb's D call, TRBD2, is unchecked because there is no DNA. Per germline, CDR1 KGHDR and CDR2 SFDVKD. There are 13 residues in the CDR3. This CDR3 is CATSQLTGPEQYF.

The chain joins TRBV6-5 to TRBJ1-1. Germline V lookup: CDR1 MNHEY, CDR2 SVGAGI. The CDR3 totals 15 residues. The CDR3 here is CASSYSGILNTEAFF.

The V gene is TRBV11-2, the J gene TRBJ2-1; TCRdb's D call of TRBD1 is untestable without DNA. There are 16 residues in the CDR3. CDR1 is SGHAT and CDR2 is FQNNGV in the germline V gene. CDR3 in amino acids: CASSPKGQVTGNEQFF.

The chain is built from TRBV20-1 and TRBJ2-5; TCRdb's assignment of TRBD2 cannot be checked, as there is no DNA. The CDR3 extends over 14 amino acids. Germline V gives CDR1 DFQATT, CDR2 SNEGSKA (reference sequence). The CDR3 here is CSASGLAAWGTQYF.

The chain couples TRBV6-1 to TRBJ2-7; the D call from TCRdb, TRBD1, cannot be confirmed without DNA. The germline V gene has CDR1 MNHNS and CDR2 SASEGT. The CDR3 is 14 residues long. The CDR3 here is CASRKDRATHEQYF.

The chain employs TRBV20-1 and TRBJ2-6. Germline CDR1 reads DFQATT; CDR2 reads SNEGSKA (reference sequence). The CDR3 contains 14 residues. The CDR3 reads CSASRHSGANVLTF.

V and J are TRBV19 and TRBJ2-6. The CDR3 covers 16 residues. CDR1 LNHDA and CDR2 SQIVND come from the germline V gene (reference sequence). CDR3 in amino acids: CASSIRTSSGANVLTF. The variable domain in full, completed from reference TRBV19 and TRBJ2-6, reads DGGITQSPKYLFRKEGQNVTLSCEQNLNHDAMYWYRQDPGQGLRLIYYSQIVNDFQKGDIAEGYSVSREKKESFPLTVTSAQKNPTAFYLCASSIRTSSGANVLTFGAGSRLTVL.

The V call is TRBV25-1, the J call TRBJ1-6. This CDR3 has 13 amino acids. Germline V gene data show CDR1 as MGHDK and CDR2 as SYGVNS. This CDR3 is CATSRTYNSPLHF.

The rearrangement links TRBV29-1 to TRBJ2-2; with no DNA, the TCRdb D assignment of TRBD1 cannot be verified. The length of the CDR3 is 13 residues. CDR1 and CDR2 (germline): SQVTM, ANQGSEA. The CDR3 here is CSVDGRGAGELFF.

The chain combines TRBV5-4 with TRBJ1-2; the D gene TCRdb calls, TRBD1, cannot be checked with no DNA. The CDR3 loop spans 16 amino acids. CDR1 and CDR2 from the germline V gene are SGHNT and YYREEE (reference sequence). CDR3 protein: CASSLAGQGAKYGYTF.

CDR3 sequence reads: CSARDLREVGGYTF. This chain connects TRBV20-1 to TRBJ1-2. Germline V gene sequence: CDR1 DFQATT, CDR2 SNEGSKA (reference sequence). The CDR3 loop spans 14 amino acids.

This chain joins TRBV5-1 and TRBJ2-3; without DNA, the TCRdb call of TRBD2 cannot be checked. Germline CDR1 SGHRS, CDR2 YFSETQ. This CDR3 has 16 amino acids. CDR3 loop: CASSLLSGGYTDTQYF.

The rearrangement uses TRBV6-2 or TRBV6-3 and TRBJ2-3; TCRdb's D gene call, TRBD2, goes unchecked for lack of DNA. The germline CDR1 and CDR2 sequences are MNHEY and SVGEGT. The CDR3 consists of 18 residues. The chain's CDR3 is CASSYGLAGVVGTDTQYF.

The chain uses TRBV18 and TRBJ2-1. This CDR3 spans 14 amino acids. Germline V gene sequence: CDR1 KGHSH, CDR2 LQKENI. The CDR3 loop reads CASSFSGTYNEQFF.

The genes are TRBV12-3 or TRBV12-4 and TRBJ2-7; checking the TCRdb D call of TRBD2 is not possible without DNA. The CDR3 extends over 16 amino acids. Here the CDR3 reads CASSLPPSGGTYEQYF.

The chain employs TRBV5-1 and TRBJ2-5; without DNA, the TCRdb call of TRBD2 cannot be checked. The CDR3 is 14 amino acids. Germline CDR1 and CDR2: SGHRS and YFSETQ. The CDR3: CASGEGSRQETQYF.

The chain is built from TRBV10-3 and TRBJ2-7; TCRdb's D gene call, TRBD1, goes unchecked for lack of DNA. Per germline, CDR1 ENHRY and CDR2 SYGVKD. The CDR3 spans 14 residues. The CDR3 loop reads CAISFRTQGDEQYF.

The gene calls are TRBV3-1 and TRBJ2-7; TCRdb selects TRBD2, and the lack of DNA leaves this call unchecked. Per the germline V gene, CDR1 is LGHDT and CDR2 is YNNKEL (reference sequence). This CDR3 comprises 16 residues. The CDR3 loop reads CASSLRARSNSYEQYF.

This chain connects TRBV18 to TRBJ1-1; the D call of TRBD1 rests on TCRdb alone, since no DNA is present to check it. The CDR3 contains 16 residues. Germline V gene sequence: CDR1 KGHSH, CDR2 LQKENI. CDR3 sequence: CASSPPYLGTDTEAFF.